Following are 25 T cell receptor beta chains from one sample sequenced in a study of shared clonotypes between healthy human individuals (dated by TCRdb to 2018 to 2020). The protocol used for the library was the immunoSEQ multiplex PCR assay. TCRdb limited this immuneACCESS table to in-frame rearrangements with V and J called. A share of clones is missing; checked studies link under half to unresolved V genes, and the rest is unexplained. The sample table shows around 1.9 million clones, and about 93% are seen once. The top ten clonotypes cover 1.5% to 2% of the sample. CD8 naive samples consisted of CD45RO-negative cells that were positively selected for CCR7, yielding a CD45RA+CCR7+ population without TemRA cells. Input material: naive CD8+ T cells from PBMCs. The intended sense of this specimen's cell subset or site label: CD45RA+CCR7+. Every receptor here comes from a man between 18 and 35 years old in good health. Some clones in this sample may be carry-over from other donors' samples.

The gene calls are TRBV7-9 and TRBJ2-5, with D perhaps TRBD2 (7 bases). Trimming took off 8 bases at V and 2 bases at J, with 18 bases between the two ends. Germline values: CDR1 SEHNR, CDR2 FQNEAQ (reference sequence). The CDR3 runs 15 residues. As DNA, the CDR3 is TGTGCCAGCCAAAGAGGGGGACTACCTCAAGAGACCCAGTACTTC. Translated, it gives CASQRGGLPQETQYF.

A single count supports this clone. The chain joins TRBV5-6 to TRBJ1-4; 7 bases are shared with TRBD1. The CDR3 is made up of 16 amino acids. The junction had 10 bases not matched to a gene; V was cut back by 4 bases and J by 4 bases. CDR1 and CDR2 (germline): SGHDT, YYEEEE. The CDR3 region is CASSTTGDTINEKLFF. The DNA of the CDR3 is TGTGCCAGCAGCACCACAGGGGACACGATTAATGAAAAACTGTTTTTT.

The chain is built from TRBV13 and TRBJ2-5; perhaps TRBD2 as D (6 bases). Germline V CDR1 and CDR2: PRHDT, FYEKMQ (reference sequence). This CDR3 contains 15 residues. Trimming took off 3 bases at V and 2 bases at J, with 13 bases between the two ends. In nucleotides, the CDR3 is TGTGCCAGCAGCTTCGAGGATAGCGGACAAGAGACCCAGTACTTC. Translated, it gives CASSFEDSGQETQYF. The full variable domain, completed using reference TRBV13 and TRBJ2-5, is AAGVIQSPRHLIKEKRETATLKCYPIPRHDTVYWYQQGPGQDPQFLISFYEKMQSDKGSIPDRFSAQQFSDYHSELNMSSLELGDSALYFCASSFEDSGQETQYFGPGTRLLVL.

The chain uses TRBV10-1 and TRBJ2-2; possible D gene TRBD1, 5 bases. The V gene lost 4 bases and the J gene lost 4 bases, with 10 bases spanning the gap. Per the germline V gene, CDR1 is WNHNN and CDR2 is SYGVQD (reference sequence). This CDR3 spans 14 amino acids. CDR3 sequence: CASSGRAVTGELFF. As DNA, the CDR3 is TGCGCCAGCAGTGGCAGGGCGGTCACCGGGGAGCTGTTTTTT.

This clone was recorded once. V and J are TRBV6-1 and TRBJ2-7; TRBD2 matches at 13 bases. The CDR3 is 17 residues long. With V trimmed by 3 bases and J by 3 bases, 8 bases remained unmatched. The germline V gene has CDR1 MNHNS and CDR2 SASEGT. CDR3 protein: CASSDGLAGAYIYEQYF. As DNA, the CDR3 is TGTGCCAGCAGTGATGGACTAGCGGGAGCTTATATCTACGAGCAGTACTTC.

The CDR3 DNA sequence: TGTGCCAGCAGCCAAGAAGGACTAGCGGGGACAAGCTACGAGCAGTACTTC. Translating it yields CASSQEGLAGTSYEQYF. The chain joins TRBV4-2 to TRBJ2-7; 12 bases are shared with TRBD2. V was pared by 0 bases and J by 3 bases, with 6 bases of the junction left unmatched. Per germline, CDR1 LGHNA and CDR2 YNFKEQ. The CDR3 is 17 amino acids.

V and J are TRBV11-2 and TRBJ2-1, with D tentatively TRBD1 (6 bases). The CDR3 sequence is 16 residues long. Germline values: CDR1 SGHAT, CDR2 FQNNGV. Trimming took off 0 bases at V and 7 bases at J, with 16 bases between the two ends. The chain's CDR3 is CASSLDYRERYNEQFF. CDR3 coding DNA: TGTGCCAGCAGCTTAGACTACAGGGAGAGGTATAATGAGCAGTTCTTC.

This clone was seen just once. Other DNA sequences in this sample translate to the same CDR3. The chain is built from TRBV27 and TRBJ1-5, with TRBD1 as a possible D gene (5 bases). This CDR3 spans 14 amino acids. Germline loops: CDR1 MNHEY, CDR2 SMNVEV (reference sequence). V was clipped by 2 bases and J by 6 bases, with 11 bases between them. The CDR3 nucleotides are TGTGCCAGCAGTTTACTAGGGGTGGGTCAGCCCCAGCATTTT. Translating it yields CASSLLGVGQPQHF.

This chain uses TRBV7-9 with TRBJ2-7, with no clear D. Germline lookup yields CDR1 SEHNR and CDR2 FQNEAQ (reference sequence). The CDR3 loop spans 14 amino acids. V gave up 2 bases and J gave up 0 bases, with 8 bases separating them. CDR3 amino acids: CASSLKNRSYEQYF. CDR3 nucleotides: TGTGCCAGCAGCTTAAAAAACCGCTCCTACGAGCAGTACTTC.

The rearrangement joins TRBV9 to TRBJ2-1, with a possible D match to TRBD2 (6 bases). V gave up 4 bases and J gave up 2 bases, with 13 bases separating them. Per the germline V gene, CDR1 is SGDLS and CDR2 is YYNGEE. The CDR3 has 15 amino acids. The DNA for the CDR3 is TGTGCCAGCAGCCCACGGGAGACGACCTACAATGAGCAGTTCTTC. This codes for CASSPRETTYNEQFF.

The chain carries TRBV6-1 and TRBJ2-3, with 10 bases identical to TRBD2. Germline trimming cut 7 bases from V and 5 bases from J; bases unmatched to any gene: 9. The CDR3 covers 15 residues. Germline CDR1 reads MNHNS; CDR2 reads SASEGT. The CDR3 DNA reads TGTGCCAGCACCCCTGGACTAGCGGAGAAAGATACGCAGTATTTT. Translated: CASTPGLAEKDTQYF.

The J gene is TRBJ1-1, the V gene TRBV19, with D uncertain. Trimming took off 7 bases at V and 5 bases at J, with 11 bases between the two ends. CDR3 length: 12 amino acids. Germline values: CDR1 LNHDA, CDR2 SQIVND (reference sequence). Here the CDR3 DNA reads TGTGCCAGTAAGGCAGGAGCAACTGAAGCTTTCTTT. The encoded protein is CASKAGATEAFF.

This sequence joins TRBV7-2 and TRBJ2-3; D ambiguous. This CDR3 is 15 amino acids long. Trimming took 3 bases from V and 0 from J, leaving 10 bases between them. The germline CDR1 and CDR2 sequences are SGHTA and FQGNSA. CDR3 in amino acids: CASSFGLGSTDTQYF. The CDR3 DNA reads TGTGCCAGCAGCTTCGGCTTGGGCAGCACAGATACGCAGTATTTT.

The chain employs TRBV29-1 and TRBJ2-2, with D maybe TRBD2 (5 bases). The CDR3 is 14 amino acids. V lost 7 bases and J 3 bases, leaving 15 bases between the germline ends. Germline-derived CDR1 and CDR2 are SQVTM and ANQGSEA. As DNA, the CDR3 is TGCAGCGCTATACTCCGGGGATACACCGGGGAGCTGTTTTTT. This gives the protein CSAILRGYTGELFF.

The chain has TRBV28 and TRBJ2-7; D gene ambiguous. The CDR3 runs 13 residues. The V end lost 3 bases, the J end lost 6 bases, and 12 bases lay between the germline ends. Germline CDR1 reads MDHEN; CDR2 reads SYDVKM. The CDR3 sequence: CASSFKYGPEQYF. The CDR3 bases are TGTGCCAGCAGTTTTAAGTATGGTCCCGAGCAGTACTTC.

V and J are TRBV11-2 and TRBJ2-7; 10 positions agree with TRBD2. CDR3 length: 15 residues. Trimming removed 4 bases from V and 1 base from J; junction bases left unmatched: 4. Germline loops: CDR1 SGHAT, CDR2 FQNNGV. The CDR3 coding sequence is TGTGCCAGCAGCTCCGGGACTAGCGATTCCTACGAGCAGTACTTC. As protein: CASSSGTSDSYEQYF.

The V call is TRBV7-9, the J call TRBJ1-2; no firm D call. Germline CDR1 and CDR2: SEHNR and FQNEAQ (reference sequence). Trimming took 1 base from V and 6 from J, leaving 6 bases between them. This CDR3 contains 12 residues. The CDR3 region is CASSLGEDGYTF. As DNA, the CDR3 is TGTGCCAGCAGCTTAGGGGAGGATGGCTACACCTTC.

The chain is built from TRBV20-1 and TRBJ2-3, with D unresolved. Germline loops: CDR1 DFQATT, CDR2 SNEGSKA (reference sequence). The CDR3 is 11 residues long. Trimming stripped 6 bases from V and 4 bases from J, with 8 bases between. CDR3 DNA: TGCAGTGCGCCTCTCCCAGATACGCAGTATTTT. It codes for CSAPLPDTQYF.

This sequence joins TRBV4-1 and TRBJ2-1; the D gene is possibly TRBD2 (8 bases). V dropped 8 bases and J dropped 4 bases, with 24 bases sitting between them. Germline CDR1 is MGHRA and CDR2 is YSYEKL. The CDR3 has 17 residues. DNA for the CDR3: TGCGCCAGCCAAAGCGCGGGGGGCAGGGGGAGATACAATGAGCAGTTCTTC. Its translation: CASQSAGGRGRYNEQFF.

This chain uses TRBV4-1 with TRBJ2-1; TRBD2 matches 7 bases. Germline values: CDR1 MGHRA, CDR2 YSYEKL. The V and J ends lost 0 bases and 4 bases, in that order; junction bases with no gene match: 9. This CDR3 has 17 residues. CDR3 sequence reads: CASSQDPLAESYNEQFF. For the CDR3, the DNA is TGCGCCAGCAGCCAAGACCCCCTAGCGGAATCTTACAATGAGCAGTTCTTC.

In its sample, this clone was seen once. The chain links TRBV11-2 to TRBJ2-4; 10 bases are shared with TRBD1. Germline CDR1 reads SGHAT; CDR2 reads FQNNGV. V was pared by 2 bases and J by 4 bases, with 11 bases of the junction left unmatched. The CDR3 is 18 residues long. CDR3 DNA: TGTGCCAGCAGCTTATCGACAGGGGGCCTCCAGGGGAAAAACATTCAGTACTTC. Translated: CASSLSTGGLQGKNIQYF. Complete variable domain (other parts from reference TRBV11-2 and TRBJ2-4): EAGVAQSPRYKIIEKRQSVAFWCNPISGHATLYWYQQILGQGPKLLIQFQNNGVVDDSQLPKDRFSAERLKGVDSTLKIQPAKLEDSAVYLCASSLSTGGLQGKNIQYFGAGTRLSVL.

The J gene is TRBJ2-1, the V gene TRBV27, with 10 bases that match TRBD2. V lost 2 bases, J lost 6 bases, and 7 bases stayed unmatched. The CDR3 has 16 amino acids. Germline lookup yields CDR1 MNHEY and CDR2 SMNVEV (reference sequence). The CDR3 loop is CASSLVVAGGSNEQFF. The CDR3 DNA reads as TGTGCCAGCAGTTTAGTGGTAGCGGGAGGTTCCAATGAGCAGTTCTTC.

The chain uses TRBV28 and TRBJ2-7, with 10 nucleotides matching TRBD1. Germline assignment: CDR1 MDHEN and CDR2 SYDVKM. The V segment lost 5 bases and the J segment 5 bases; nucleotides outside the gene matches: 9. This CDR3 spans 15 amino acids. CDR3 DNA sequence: TGTGCCAGCAGTACCCGGGACAGGGGTATTCACGAGCAGTACTTC. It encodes CASSTRDRGIHEQYF. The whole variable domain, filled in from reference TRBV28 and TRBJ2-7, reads DVKVTQSSRYLVKRTGEKVFLECVQDMDHENMFWYRQDPGLGLRLIYFSYDVKMKEKGDIPEGYSVSREKKERFSLILESASTNQTSMYLCASSTRDRGIHEQYFGPGTRLTVT.

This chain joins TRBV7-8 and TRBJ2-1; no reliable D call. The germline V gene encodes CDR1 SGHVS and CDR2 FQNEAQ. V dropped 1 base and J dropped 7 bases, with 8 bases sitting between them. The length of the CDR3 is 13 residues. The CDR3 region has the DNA TGTGCCAGCAGCTTAGACGCAGGTAATGAGCAGTTCTTC. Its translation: CASSLDAGNEQFF.

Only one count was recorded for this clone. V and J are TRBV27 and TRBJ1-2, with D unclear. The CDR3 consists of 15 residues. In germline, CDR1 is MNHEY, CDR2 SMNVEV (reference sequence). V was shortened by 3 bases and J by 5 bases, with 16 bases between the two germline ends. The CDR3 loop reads CASSLVSGSPYGYTF. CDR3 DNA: TGTGCCAGCAGTTTGGTTTCGGGGAGTCCTTATGGCTACACCTTC.